One and the same sample provided the 11 T cell receptor beta chains below, sequenced in a study of blood T cell repertoires in COVID-19. Method: immunoSEQ multiplex PCR; TCRdb's copy keeps in-frame clones and lacks some. Altogether 200,000 to 250,000 clones are present, 86% being singletons, with the ten largest covering approximately 13%. The sequencing sample was made of peripheral blood. These TCRs come from a man at least 80 years old with acute or convalescent COVID-19.

The chain links TRBV6-1 to TRBJ2-3; D possibly corresponds to TRBD1 (5 bases). This CDR3 is 17 amino acids long. Germline V gene sequence: CDR1 MNHNS, CDR2 SASEGT. Trimming took off 4 bases at V and 2 bases at J, with 19 bases between the two ends. DNA of the CDR3: TGTGCCAGCAGTGGACCTGGCAGGGTATCTTCCACAGATACGCAGTATTTT. Protein sequence: CASSGPGRVSSTDTQYF.

The CDR3 DNA sequence: TGTGCCATCAGTGCCGGGGGACCCATGAACACTGAAGCTTTCTTT. The encoded protein is CAISAGGPMNTEAFF. The gene calls are TRBV10-3 and TRBJ1-1; D is perhaps TRBD1 (5 bases). V shed 4 bases and J shed 0 bases, with 12 bases lying between them. The germline V gene has CDR1 ENHRY and CDR2 SYGVKD. This CDR3 has 15 amino acids.

This chain joins TRBV28 and TRBJ2-4; no reliable D call. CDR1 is MDHEN, CDR2 SYDVKM, per germline. Trimming removed 6 bases from V and 0 bases from J, with 12 bases in between. The CDR3 extends over 15 amino acids. CDR3 loop: CASSSLQVAKNIQYF. In DNA, the CDR3 is TGTGCCAGCAGCTCCCTGCAGGTAGCCAAAAACATTCAGTACTTC.

V usage is TRBV18 and J usage is TRBJ2-2, with D perhaps matching TRBD2 (5 bases). V was pared by 6 bases and J by 1 base, with 12 bases between. The germline CDR1 and CDR2 sequences are KGHSH and LQKENI. This CDR3 has 15 residues. The CDR3 loop reads CASSLRRGNTGELFF. CDR3 DNA: TGTGCCAGCTCTCTCCGACGGGGGAACACCGGGGAGCTGTTTTTT.

The rearrangement joins TRBV27 to TRBJ1-5, with D possibly being TRBD1 (6 bases). With 6 bases removed from V and 3 bases from J, the gap between germline ends came to 12 bases. Germline values: CDR1 MNHEY, CDR2 SMNVEV (reference sequence). The CDR3 is 14 residues long. The CDR3 sequence: CASSFTGPNQPQHF. The CDR3 DNA reads as TGTGCCAGCAGCTTCACAGGGCCCAATCAGCCCCAGCATTTT.

The chain has TRBV5-1 and TRBJ2-7; 14 bases align to TRBD2. The CDR3 has 15 amino acids. Germline lookup yields CDR1 SGHRS and CDR2 YFSETQ. V shed 4 bases, J shed 4 bases, and the junction held 4 bases outside the gene matches. The CDR3 loop is CASSTGTSGSYEQYF. CDR3 coding DNA: TGCGCCAGCAGCACCGGGACTAGCGGGAGTTACGAGCAGTACTTC.

V usage is TRBV18 and J usage is TRBJ2-5; 7 positions match TRBD1. There are 14 residues in the CDR3. J lost 5 bases, V lost 0 bases, and 3 bases had no gene match. Germline assignment: CDR1 KGHSH and CDR2 LQKENI. The CDR3, as DNA: TGTGCCAGCTCACCACCGACAGGGACGGAGACCCAGTACTTC. Translated, it gives CASSPPTGTETQYF.

This clone was seen only once. This chain uses TRBV21-1 with TRBJ1-5; the table's D call, TRBD1, has no DNA check behind it. TRBV21-1 is described as a pseudogene. This CDR3 is 17 amino acids long. For the CDR3, the DNA is TGTGCCAGCAGCGAGTGGACAGGCTGCCATTACAATCAGCCCCAGCATTTT. It specifies CASSEWTGCHYNQPQHF.

The chain carries TRBV18 and TRBJ1-6; the match to TRBD1 covers 11 bases. Trimming at V came to 4 bases and at J to 7 bases, leaving 3 bases not matched to a gene. The CDR3 loop spans 15 amino acids. Germline CDR1 and CDR2: KGHSH and LQKENI. The CDR3 DNA reads TGTGCCAGCTCACGTGGGACAGGGGGGAATTCACCCCTCCACTTT. Protein: CASSRGTGGNSPLHF.

In nucleotides, the CDR3 is TGTGCCAGCAGCAAAGGGACTAGCGGGAGGGGAAAGAAGGAGACCCAGTACTTC. It specifies CASSKGTSGRGKKETQYF. V gene TRBV21-1 combines with J gene TRBJ2-5; the table calls TRBD2, which could not be checked here. TRBV21-1 is labeled a pseudogene. This CDR3 region has 18 residues.

The V gene is TRBV11-1, the J gene TRBJ2-2; 7 positions match TRBD1. The V gene's germline CDR1 is SGHAT and CDR2 FQDESV (reference sequence). CDR3 length equals 14 residues. After removal of 3 bases from V and 5 bases from J, the junction contained 3 bases not matched to a gene. Here the CDR3 DNA reads TGTGCCAGCAGCTTCAGGGGGTCTACCGGGGAGCTGTTTTTT. Its protein product is CASSFRGSTGELFF. Looking up the rest from reference TRBV11-1 and TRBJ2-2 gives the full variable domain: EAEVAQSPRYKITEKSQAVAFWCDPISGHATLYWYRQILGQGPELLVQFQDESVVDDSQLPKDRFSAERLKGVDSTLKIQPAELGDSAMYLCASSFRGSTGELFFGEGSRLTVL.